This T cell receptor (beta chain) emerged from a study of T cell responses to AZD1222 COVID-19 vaccine. Study results and caveats: Among the donors, most were white British and more were female, and clonal diversity was possibly underestimated. The repertoires were collected only after the peak T cell response. Breadth and depth of Spike-specific TCRs rose after two AZD1222 doses.

This CDR3 comprises 11 residues. Germline assignment: CDR1 SGHRS and CDR2 YFSETQ. The V end lost 5 bases, the J end lost 5 bases, and 5 bases lay between the germline ends. This clone came up once. The target antigen is unknown. The protocol was immunoSEQ multiplex PCR, while the TCRdb copy is restricted to in-frame clones and leaves out a portion. Altogether under 150,000 clones are present, roughly 88% being singletons, with the ten largest covering roughly 16%. The rearrangement links TRBV5-1 to TRBJ1-3; D not certain. The source was peripheral blood, collected on day 0 of AZD1222 vaccination. The sequence was collected from an adult in good health. This chain's CDR3 is CASSARNTIYF. The CDR3 region has the DNA TGCGCCAGCAGTGCGAGAAACACCATATATTTT.